This T cell receptor beta chain was captured in a study of human T cells and chemical hapten exposure. About the research overall: Sensitization used 2% DPC on around 2 cm by around 2 cm upper inner arm skin. Findings of the study overall: In comparison with controls, expanded TCRs gave rise to a significantly larger number of large CDR3 similarity clusters.

This clonotype was counted many times. What it binds is unknown. Time point here: pre-sensitization, week 0. As to treatment: therapeutic diphenylcyclopropenone sensitization with weekly scalp DPC. Unfractionated whole blood was the source from which total RNA was extracted. TCRdb passed the RACE reads through MiXCR, listing each CDR3 protein once. In the table there are over 300,000 distinct CDR3 sequences, approximately 5% of which are singletons. Here the sequenced sample was whole blood, taken in connection with sensitization to the hapten diphenylcyclopropenone (DPC). This TCR came from a woman in her forties or fifties with alopecia areata. Some clones in this sample may be carry-over from other donors' samples.

As DNA, the CDR3 is TGTGCCAGCAGCTTCTTTGCAGTGGAAGACATTCAGTACTTC. It encodes CASSFFAVEDIQYF. The chain uses TRBV7-9 and TRBJ2-4; D is uncertain. V lost 3 bases to trimming and J lost 8 bases, with 14 bases between them. This CDR3 spans 14 amino acids. Germline-derived CDR1 and CDR2 are SEHNR and FQNEAQ (reference sequence).